The 28 T cell receptor beta chains below were found in one sample sequenced in a study of cytomegalovirus exposure and HLA in healthy donors. Vbeta (60) and Jbeta (13) primers were used in the PCR. The assay was immunoSEQ multiplex PCR, and TCRdb's table has in-frame clones only and misses some. The sample has fewer than 250,000 clones, about 80% seen once; the top ten hold 14%. Sample: PBMCs. The receptor source for this set is a woman aged 25 to 39 in good health and CMV-seropositive.

The chain uses TRBV18 and TRBJ1-2; 8 nucleotides match TRBD1. Germline CDR1 and CDR2: KGHSH and LQKENI. V dropped 3 bases and J dropped 2; count of bases not matched to a gene: 5. This CDR3 comprises 15 residues. CDR3 nucleotide sequence: TGTGCCAGCTCACCGACGACAGGGGTGAACTATGGCTACACCTTC. Residues: CASSPTTGVNYGYTF.

The chain combines TRBV29-1 with TRBJ2-5, with 7 nucleotides matching TRBD1. In germline, CDR1 is SQVTM, CDR2 ANQGSEA. The CDR3 spans 13 residues. J gave up 6 bases and V 7 bases, and 11 bases lay outside the gene matches. In nucleotides, the CDR3 is TGCAGCGCCGCGACAGGGTTGGTGAAGACCCAGTACTTC. Translating gives CSAATGLVKTQYF.

This clone came up once. CDR3 DNA sequence: TGTGCCAGCAGCCTACCCGCAACTAATGAAAAACTGTTTTTT. Its protein is CASSLPATNEKLFF. The rearrangement joins TRBV5-6 to TRBJ1-4; the D is unclear. Per the germline V gene, CDR1 is SGHDT and CDR2 is YYEEEE. Trimming left V 4 bases short and J 0 bases short, with 7 bases between. This CDR3 contains 14 residues.

The chain employs TRBV10-3 and TRBJ1-1; D is perhaps TRBD1 (5 bases). CDR1 is ENHRY, CDR2 SYGVKD, per germline. Trimming removed 6 bases from V and 2 bases from J, with 7 bases in between. The CDR3 covers 12 residues. CDR3 nucleotide sequence: TGTGCCATCAGGGGGGGAAACACTGAAGCTTTCTTT. Translation gives CAIRGGNTEAFF.

The chain combines TRBV2 with TRBJ1-6; D might be TRBD1 (5 bases). The CDR3 has 15 residues. V lost 6 bases and J lost 0, with 9 bases in between. Germline V CDR1 and CDR2: SNHLY, FYNNEI. CDR3 sequence: CASRRGSSYNSPLHF. CDR3 nucleotide sequence: TGTGCCAGCAGGCGGGGGAGCTCCTATAATTCACCCCTCCACTTT. Supplemented by reference TRBV2 and TRBJ1-6, the full variable domain reads EPEVTQTPSHQVTQMGQEVILRCVPISNHLYFYWYRQILGQKVEFLVSFYNNEISEKSEIFDDQFSVERPDGSNFTLKIRSTKLEDSAMYFCASRRGSSYNSPLHFGNGTRLTVT.

The chain employs TRBV7-2 and TRBJ2-7; D is perhaps TRBD1 (6 bases). CDR1 is SGHTA and CDR2 is FQGNSA in the germline V gene. The CDR3 runs to 14 residues. Trimming took off 1 base at V and 1 base at J, with 8 bases between the two ends. CDR3 bases: TGTGCCAGCAGCTTAGGGGACACGTCCTACGAGCAGTACTTC. Protein: CASSLGDTSYEQYF. The whole variable domain, remainder taken from reference TRBV7-2 and TRBJ2-7, is GAGVSQSPSNKVTEKGKDVELRCDPISGHTALYWYRQSLGQGLEFLIYFQGNSAPDKSGLPSDRFSAERTGGSVSTLTIQRTQQEDSAVYLCASSLGDTSYEQYFGPGTRLTVT.

This rearrangement joins TRBV6-5 to TRBJ1-2; 8 nucleotides align to TRBD1. Looked up from germline, CDR1 is MNHEY and CDR2 is SVGAGI. J lost 2 bases, V lost 6 bases, and 2 bases had no gene match. The CDR3 extends over 13 amino acids. The CDR3 nucleotides are TGTGCCAGCAGCAGGACAGGGAACTATGGCTACACCTTC. It is translated as CASSRTGNYGYTF.

This chain connects TRBV4-3 to TRBJ2-2; tentative D call: TRBD1 (6 bases). CDR1 and CDR2 (germline): LGHNA, YSLEER. V lost 3 bases and J 1 base, leaving 12 bases between the germline ends. The CDR3 sequence is 16 residues long. CDR3 bases: TGCGCCAGCAGCCATAACCTGGGACAGAACACCGGGGAGCTGTTTTTT. Amino acids: CASSHNLGQNTGELFF.

With regard to this clone: The DNA is omitted, as the CDR3 cannot be located on it reliably, and the CDR3 follows TCRdb's listing. The CDR3 here is CASSKVWGTGIVYEQYF. This chain connects TRBV21-1 to TRBJ2-7; the table names TRBD1, a call not compared with the DNA. TRBV21-1 is tagged as a pseudogene. 17 amino acids form the CDR3, both terminal residues included.

The rearrangement uses TRBV6-6 and TRBJ2-2, with D unclear. Deletions cut 1 base from V and 8 bases from J, with 5 bases between. Germline V gives CDR1 MNHNY, CDR2 SVGAGI (reference sequence). CDR3 size: 12 residues. In DNA, the CDR3 is TGTGCCAGCAGTTACTTCAGGGGGGAGCTGTTTTTT. Translated: CASSYFRGELFF.

V is TRBV5-3 and J is TRBJ1-5; TRBD1 matches 8 bases. TRBV5-3 counts as an open reading frame of uncertain function. The V gene end was trimmed by 4 bases and the J gene end by 5 bases; junction bases not matched to a gene: 8. The CDR3 covers 15 residues. The CDR3 DNA follows: TGTGCCAGAAGCCTGAGGACAGGGCTGGATCAGCCCCAGCATTTT. Translating gives CARSLRTGLDQPQHF.

The gene calls are TRBV11-2 and TRBJ1-2, with D possibly being TRBD1 (5 bases). The CDR3 is 14 amino acids. V gave up 1 base and J gave up 4 bases, with 10 bases separating them. Germline-derived CDR1 and CDR2 are SGHAT and FQNNGV. The CDR3 reads CASSLVREAYGYTF. The CDR3 region has the DNA TGTGCCAGCAGCTTAGTCAGGGAGGCCTATGGCTACACCTTC.

There are a few counts of this clone. The chain is built from TRBV5-1 and TRBJ2-7; D may be TRBD1 (6 bases). V was cut by 0 bases and J by 2 bases, with 12 bases left in between. Looked up from germline, CDR1 is SGHRS and CDR2 is YFSETQ. The CDR3 consists of 15 residues. CDR3 coding DNA: TGCGCCAGCAGCTTGGTCCCAGGGGCCGCCTACGAGCAGTACTTC. It translates to CASSLVPGAAYEQYF.

The V call is TRBV30, the J call TRBJ1-5; D is uncertain. The V end lost 1 base, the J end lost 3 bases, and 7 bases lay between the germline ends. The CDR3 has 13 amino acids. The germline V gene encodes CDR1 GTSNPN and CDR2 SVGIG (reference sequence). The CDR3 DNA follows: TGTGCCTGGAGTGGAGACAACAATCAGCCCCAGCATTTT. Amino acids: CAWSGDNNQPQHF.

V is TRBV5-1 and J is TRBJ2-7; 7 bases fit TRBD1. CDR3 length equals 14 residues. Germline values: CDR1 SGHRS, CDR2 YFSETQ. Trimming removed 3 bases from V and 3 bases from J; junction bases left unmatched: 6. CDR3 region: CASSYLRDSYEQYF. The CDR3 DNA sequence: TGCGCCAGCAGCTACCTCCGGGACAGCTACGAGCAGTACTTC.

A single count supports this clone. This sequence joins TRBV4-2 and TRBJ1-3; no firm D call. Germline V CDR1 and CDR2: LGHNA, YNFKEQ. The ends were cut back, 0 bases at V and 4 bases at J, with 13 bases in the middle. This CDR3 comprises 16 residues. The CDR3 DNA follows: TGTGCCAGCAGCCAAGATCCGGGAACGGGAGGAAACACCATATATTTT. Its protein is CASSQDPGTGGNTIYF.

The rearrangement uses TRBV30 and TRBJ1-1, with TRBD1 as a possible D gene (5 bases). This CDR3 contains 13 residues. V was pared by 4 bases and J by 4 bases, with 13 bases between. In germline, CDR1 is GTSNPN, CDR2 SVGIG (reference sequence). In DNA form, the CDR3 reads TGTGCCTGGACCGTCAGGGCGGCCACTGAAGCTTTCTTT. It specifies CAWTVRAATEAFF. The full variable domain, in which reference TRBV30 and TRBJ1-1 provide the parts outside the CDR3, is SQTIHQWPATLVQPVGSPLSLECTVEGTSNPNLYWYRQAAGRGLQLLFYSVGIGQISSEVPQNLSASRPQDRQFILSSKKLLLSDSGFYLCAWTVRAATEAFFGQGTRLTVV.

V gene TRBV6-5 combines with J gene TRBJ2-1; TRBD1 agrees at 9 bases. The CDR3 runs 13 residues. V was pared by 5 bases and J by 7 bases, with 3 bases of the junction left unmatched. Germline V gene sequence: CDR1 MNHEY, CDR2 SVGAGI. The CDR3 region is CASSSGQGNEQFF. The CDR3 DNA reads TGTGCCAGCAGTAGCGGACAGGGGAATGAGCAGTTCTTC.

The chain employs TRBV6-5 and TRBJ1-6; D might be TRBD1 (6 bases). V was trimmed by 2 bases and J by 9 bases, leaving 11 bases between them. CDR1 and CDR2 from the germline V gene are MNHEY and SVGAGI. This CDR3 is built from 14 residues. The CDR3 DNA is TGTGCCAGCAGTTACGCGACAGGTCCTTCACCCCTCCACTTT. This sequence encodes CASSYATGPSPLHF.

This clone was seen only once. The rearrangement links TRBV9 to TRBJ1-4; 10 bases are a match to TRBD1. Germline CDR1 and CDR2: SGDLS and YYNGEE. The ends lost 2 bases at V and 8 bases at J; junction bases unmatched: 3. This CDR3 region has 14 residues. In DNA form, the CDR3 reads TGTGCCAGCAGCGTCGGGACAGGGGACGAAAAACTGTTTTTT. Protein: CASSVGTGDEKLFF.

V and J are TRBV4-1 and TRBJ2-7; D not resolved. V was shortened by 2 bases and J by 0 bases, with 11 bases between the two germline ends. The CDR3 loop spans 15 amino acids. The germline V gene has CDR1 MGHRA and CDR2 YSYEKL. The DNA of the CDR3 is TGCGCCAGCAGCCAACCTATAAAGAGCTCCTACGAGCAGTACTTC. It is translated as CASSQPIKSSYEQYF.

This chain links TRBV6-1 with TRBJ2-1; 8 nucleotides match TRBD1. The germline gives CDR1 MNHNS, CDR2 SASEGT. V shed 9 bases and J 3 bases; nucleotides not matched to a gene: 7. The CDR3 is 14 residues long. The CDR3 DNA reads TGTGCCAGTCCACGGACAGGGTTCTACAATGAGCAGTTCTTC. Its translation is CASPRTGFYNEQFF.

This clone occurred a few times. V is TRBV5-1 and J is TRBJ2-7, with TRBD2 identical over 10 bases. J lost 2 bases, V lost 1 base, and 3 bases had no gene match. This CDR3 comprises 15 residues. Germline V CDR1 and CDR2: SGHRS, YFSETQ. The chain's CDR3 is CASSLRSGRAYEQYF. CDR3 nucleotide sequence: TGCGCCAGCAGCTTGCGGAGCGGGAGGGCCTACGAGCAGTACTTC.

The CDR3 nucleotides are TGTGCCATCAGTGATACAGGGGGCTGGGAAGCTTTCTTT. Amino acid sequence: CAISDTGGWEAFF. The gene calls are TRBV10-3 and TRBJ1-1, with 9 bases aligning to TRBD1. The CDR3 is 13 residues long. Losses at the gene ends were 3 bases for V and 8 bases for J; bases not matched to a gene: 4. CDR1 ENHRY and CDR2 SYGVKD come from the germline V gene.

This clone was detected once. The rearrangement joins TRBV6-6 to TRBJ1-1; 7 nucleotides line up with TRBD1. The trim removed 4 bases at V and 8 bases at J, leaving 1 base unmatched. The CDR3 covers 11 residues. Germline V gives CDR1 MNHNY, CDR2 SVGAGI (reference sequence). This CDR3 is CASSSTGEAFF. CDR3 nucleotides: TGTGCCAGCAGTTCGACAGGGGAAGCTTTCTTT.

The chain's CDR3 is CASSQDSGLGQGGTEAFF. Here the CDR3 DNA reads TGCGCCAGCAGCCAAGATTCCGGATTAGGGCAGGGGGGCACTGAAGCTTTCTTT. This rearrangement joins TRBV4-1 to TRBJ1-1; 7 bases fit TRBD1. This CDR3 region has 18 residues. Germline values: CDR1 MGHRA, CDR2 YSYEKL. After removal of 0 bases from V and 4 bases from J, the junction contained 14 bases not matched to a gene.

V usage is TRBV6-1 and J usage is TRBJ1-3; D unresolved. V shed 5 bases and J shed 4 bases, with 6 bases lying between them. Per the germline V gene, CDR1 is MNHNS and CDR2 is SASEGT. There are 12 residues in the CDR3. DNA of the CDR3: TGTGCCAGCAGTCTAGCCGGAAACACCATATATTTT. Its translation is CASSLAGNTIYF.

In its sample, this clone was seen a few times. This chain uses TRBV30 with TRBJ2-2, with 7 bases lining up with TRBD2. V lost 4 bases to trimming and J lost 5 bases; unmatched junction nucleotides: 7. The CDR3 is made up of 14 amino acids. Germline lookup yields CDR1 GTSNPN and CDR2 SVGIG (reference sequence). Here the CDR3 reads CAWNEGGHTGELFF. Here the CDR3 DNA reads TGTGCCTGGAATGAGGGAGGGCATACCGGGGAGCTGTTTTTT.